The present T cell receptor (beta chain) was sequenced within a study of a mutant IDH1 vaccine in newly diagnosed glioma. Time point specified: baseline, week 1 (first vaccination visit). Sample treatment: pre-vaccination baseline after standard-of-care therapy. Donor diagnoses consisted of new WHO grade 3 or 4 IDH1-mutant, ATRX-lost astrocytomas. The CDR3 sequence is 13 residues long. Germline V gives CDR1 GTSNPN, CDR2 SVGIG (reference sequence). V was shortened by 1 base and J by 1 base, with 5 bases between the two germline ends. Clones were sequenced by immunoSEQ multiplex PCR, and TCRdb holds only the in-frame ones, with some missing. Among roughly 70,000 clones listed, 80% to 90% were seen once. Only a few counts were recorded for this clone.

The rearrangement links TRBV30 to TRBJ1-5; D perhaps matches TRBD1 (5 bases). This receptor was obtained from a man aged 25 to 45 with glioma. Material: PBMCs, obtained from a glioma patient treated with radiotherapy, temozolomide or both. The CDR3 DNA reads TGTGCCTGGAGTGGACAGAGCAATCAGCCCCAGCATTTT. Protein sequence: CAWSGQSNQPQHF.